This entry is about one T cell receptor (beta chain). Its antigen is currently unknown. The V gene lost 5 bases and the J gene lost 8 bases, with 10 bases spanning the gap. This CDR3 has 12 amino acids. Germline V lookup: CDR1 SGDLS, CDR2 YYNGEE. The sample is drawn from a study of cytomegalovirus exposure and HLA in healthy donors. Donors were ostensibly healthy at sampling, although undocumented immune exposures were probable. Study outcomes and limitations: Some highly shared sequence variants likely arose as a pipeline artifact. In a later analysis, a genetic analysis reported fewer productive-TCR N-insertions in an Asian-associated ancestry cluster than the cohort average. TCR beta chains numbering 164 were designated cytomegalovirus-associated.

PCR employed 60 Vbeta and 13 Jbeta primers. Clones were read by immunoSEQ multiplex PCR, and TCRdb kept only the in-frame ones, dropping some. The sample holds around 90,000 clones, around four fifths seen once. This sequence was found in a man between 25 and 39 years old in good health and CMV-seronegative. Source material: PBMCs. The gene calls are TRBV9 and TRBJ1-4, with D tentatively TRBD1 (6 bases). CDR3: CASRDGGEKLFF. The CDR3 coding sequence is TGTGCCAGCAGGGATGGGGGCGAAAAACTGTTTTTT.